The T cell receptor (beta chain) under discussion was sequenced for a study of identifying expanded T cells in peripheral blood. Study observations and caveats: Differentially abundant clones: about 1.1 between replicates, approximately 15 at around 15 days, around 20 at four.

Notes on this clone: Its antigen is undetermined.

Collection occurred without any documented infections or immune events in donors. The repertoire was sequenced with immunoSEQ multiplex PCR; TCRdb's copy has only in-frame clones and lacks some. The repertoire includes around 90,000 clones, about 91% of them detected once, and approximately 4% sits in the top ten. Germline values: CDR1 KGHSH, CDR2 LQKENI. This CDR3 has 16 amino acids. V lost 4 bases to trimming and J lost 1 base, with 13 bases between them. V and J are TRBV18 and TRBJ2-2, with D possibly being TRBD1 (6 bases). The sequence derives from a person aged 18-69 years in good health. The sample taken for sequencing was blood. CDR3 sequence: CASSLLTGENTGELFF. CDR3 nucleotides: TGTGCCAGCTCACTACTGACAGGCGAGAACACCGGGGAGCTGTTTTTT.